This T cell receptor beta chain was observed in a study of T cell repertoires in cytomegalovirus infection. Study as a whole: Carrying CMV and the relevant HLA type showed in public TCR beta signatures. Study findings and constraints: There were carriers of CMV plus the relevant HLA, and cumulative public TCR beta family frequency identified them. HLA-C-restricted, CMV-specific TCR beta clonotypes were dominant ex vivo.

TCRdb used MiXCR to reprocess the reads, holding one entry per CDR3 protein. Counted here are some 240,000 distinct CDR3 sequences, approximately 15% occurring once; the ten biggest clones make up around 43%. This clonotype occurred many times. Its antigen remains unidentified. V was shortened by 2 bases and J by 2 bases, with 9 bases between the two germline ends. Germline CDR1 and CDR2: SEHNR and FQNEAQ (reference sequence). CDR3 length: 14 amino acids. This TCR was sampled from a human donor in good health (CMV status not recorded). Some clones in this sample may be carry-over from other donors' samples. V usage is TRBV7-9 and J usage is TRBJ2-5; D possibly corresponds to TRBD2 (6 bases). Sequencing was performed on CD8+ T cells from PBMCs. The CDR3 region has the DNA TGTGCCAGCAGCTTAATCGGGGGTCAAGAGACCCAGTACTTC. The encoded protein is CASSLIGGQETQYF.